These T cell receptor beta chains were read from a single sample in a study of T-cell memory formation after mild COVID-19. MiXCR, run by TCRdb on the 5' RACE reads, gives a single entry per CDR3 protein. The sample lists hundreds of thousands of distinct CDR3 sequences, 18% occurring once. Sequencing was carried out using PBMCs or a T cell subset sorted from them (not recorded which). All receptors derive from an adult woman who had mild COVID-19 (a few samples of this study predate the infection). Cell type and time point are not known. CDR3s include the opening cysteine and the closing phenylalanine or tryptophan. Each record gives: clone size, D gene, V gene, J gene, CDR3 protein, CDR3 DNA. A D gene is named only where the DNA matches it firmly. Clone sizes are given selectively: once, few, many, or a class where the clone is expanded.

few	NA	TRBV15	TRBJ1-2	CATSRDRLYGYTF	TGTGCCACCAGCAGAGATCGACTCTATGGCTACACCTTC
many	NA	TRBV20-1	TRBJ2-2	CSAAKGTGPGTGELFF	TGCAGTGCTGCAAAAGGGACGGGCCCGGGCACCGGGGAGCTGTTTTTT
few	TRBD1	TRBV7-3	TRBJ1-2	CASSLGTGSGYTF	TGTGCCAGCAGCTTAGGGACAGGGAGTGGCTACACCTTC
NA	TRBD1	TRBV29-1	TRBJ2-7	CSVGQGLFYEQYF	TGCAGCGTCGGACAGGGTCTTTTTTACGAGCAGTACTTC
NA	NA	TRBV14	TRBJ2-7	CASSPLTQGRYEQYF	TGTGCCAGCAGCCCCCTCACGCAGGGGCGGTACGAGCAGTACTTC
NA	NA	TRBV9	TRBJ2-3	CASSVWGAVDTQYF	TGTGCCAGCAGCGTGTGGGGGGCGGTAGATACGCAGTATTTT
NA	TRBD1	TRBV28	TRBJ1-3	CASSPYGTGAGNTIYF	TGTGCCAGCAGCCCATACGGGACAGGGGCTGGAAACACCATATATTTT
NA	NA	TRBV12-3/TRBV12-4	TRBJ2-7	CASSLGQRLGQYF	TGTGCCAGCAGTTTAGGTCAGCGACTAGGGCAGTACTTC
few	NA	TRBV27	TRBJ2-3	CASRFLGSRTDTQYF	TGTGCCAGCCGGTTTTTGGGGTCACGCACAGATACGCAGTATTTT
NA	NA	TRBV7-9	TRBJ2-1	CASSPALSPF	TGTGCCAGCAGCCCGGCTTTATCTCCCTTC
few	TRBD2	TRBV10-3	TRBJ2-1	CAISSTGASGTYDNEQFF	TGTGCCATCAGTTCAACCGGGGCTAGCGGGACATACGACAATGAGCAGTTCTTC
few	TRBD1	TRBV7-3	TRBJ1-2	CASSLTGLKGYTF	TGTGCCAGCAGCCTGACAGGGTTGAAAGGCTACACCTTC
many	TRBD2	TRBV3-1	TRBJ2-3	CASSPSGASTDTQYF	TGTGCCAGCAGCCCGAGCGGGGCTAGCACAGATACGCAGTATTTT
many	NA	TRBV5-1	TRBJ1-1	CASSLDPGTTSTEAFF	TGCGCCAGCAGCTTGGACCCCGGGACTACTAGCACTGAAGCTTTCTTT
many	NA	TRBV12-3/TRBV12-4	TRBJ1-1	CASRFGTARAFF	TGTGCCAGCAGGTTTGGGACCGCGCGAGCTTTCTTT
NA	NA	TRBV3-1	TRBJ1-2	CASSQDAVGYTF	TGTGCCAGCAGCCAAGATGCCGTTGGCTACACCTTC
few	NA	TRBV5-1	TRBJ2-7	CASSSTPFGLYEQYF	TGCGCCAGCAGCTCGACCCCGTTTGGGCTCTACGAGCAGTACTTC
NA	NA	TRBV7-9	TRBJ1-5	CASSLTSESNQPQHF	TGTGCCAGCAGCTTAACGTCCGAAAGCAATCAGCCCCAGCATTTT
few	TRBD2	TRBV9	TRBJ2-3	CASSVAALAGVGTDTQYF	TGTGCCAGCAGCGTAGCAGCCCTGGCGGGGGTAGGCACAGATACGCAGTATTTT
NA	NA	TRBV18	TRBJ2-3	CASSPQQGSQYF	TGTGCCAGCTCACCACAGCAGGGCTCGCAGTATTTT
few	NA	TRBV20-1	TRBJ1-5	CSAREGAYSNQPQHF	TGCAGTGCTAGAGAAGGGGCCTATAGCAATCAGCCCCAGCATTTT
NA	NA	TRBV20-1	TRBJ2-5	CSAREGGRVQETQYF	TGCAGTGCTAGAGAGGGTGGCAGGGTTCAAGAGACCCAGTACTTC
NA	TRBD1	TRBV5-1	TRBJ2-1	CASSLVSPGQGSEQFF	TGCGCCAGCAGCTTGGTGTCGCCGGGACAGGGCAGCGAGCAGTTCTTC
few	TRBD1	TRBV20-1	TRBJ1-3	CSARARTGVGNTIYF	TGCAGTGCTAGAGCCCGAACAGGGGTTGGAAACACCATATATTTT
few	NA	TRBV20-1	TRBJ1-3	CSAREGNSGNTIYF	TGCAGTGCTAGAGAGGGGAACTCTGGAAACACCATATATTTT
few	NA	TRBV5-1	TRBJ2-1	CASSGDGTYNEQFF	TGCGCCAGCAGTGGGGATGGGACCTACAATGAGCAGTTCTTC
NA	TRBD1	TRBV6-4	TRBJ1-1	CASSDSPGQGSTEAFF	TGTGCCAGCAGTGACTCCCCGGGACAGGGTTCCACTGAAGCTTTCTTT
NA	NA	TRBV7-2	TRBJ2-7	CASRLESSSTYEQYF	TGTGCCAGCAGATTAGAAAGCTCTAGCACGTACGAGCAGTACTTC
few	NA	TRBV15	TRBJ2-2	CATSGTGELFF	TGTGCCACCAGCGGCACCGGGGAGCTGTTTTTT
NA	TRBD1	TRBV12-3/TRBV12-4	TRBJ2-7	CASSPRGQGKKHEQYF	TGTGCCAGCAGTCCACGGGGACAGGGGAAGAAACACGAGCAGTACTTC
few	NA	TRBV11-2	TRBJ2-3	CASSLLFSKRTDTQYF	TGTGCCAGCAGCTTACTCTTTAGCAAACGCACAGATACGCAGTATTTT
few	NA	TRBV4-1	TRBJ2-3	CASKDRASTDTQYF	TGCGCCAGCAAGGACCGTGCTAGCACAGATACGCAGTATTTT
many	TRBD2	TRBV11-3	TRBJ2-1	CASSLAGGPMQGPYNEQFF	TGTGCCAGCAGCTTAGCGGGAGGGCCAATGCAGGGGCCTTACAATGAGCAGTTCTTC
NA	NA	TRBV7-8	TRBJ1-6	CASENLAGNSPLHF	TGTGCCAGCGAAAACCTCGCAGGGAATTCACCCCTCCACTTT
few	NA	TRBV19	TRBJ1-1	CATRDTEAFF	TGTGCCACGAGGGACACTGAAGCTTTCTTT